Listed below are T cell receptor beta chains from one sample, sequenced in a study of CD8+ T cells in alopecia areata. Repertoires were generated with immunoSEQ multiplex PCR, while TCRdb's copy carries only in-frame clones and drops some. In the table there are 90,000 to 120,000 clones, 80% to 85% of which are singletons. Specimen: CD8+ T cells sorted from blood, collected at week 24, from a patient treated with tofacitinib. The receptors were sampled from a human donor with alopecia areata. Both conserved end residues are part of each CDR3. Each record gives: V gene, D gene, J gene, clone size, CDR3 DNA, CDR3 protein. A D gene is named only where the DNA matches it firmly. For some rows the clone size is stated as once, few or many, or as a class when expanded; others skip it.

V: TRBV19; D: -; J: TRBJ1-1; size: -; DNA: TGTGCCAGTAGTATAATAGCGCAAGGCACTGAAGCTTTCTTT; CDR3: CASSIIAQGTEAFF
V: TRBV6-1; D: -; J: TRBJ1-2; size: -; DNA: TGTGCCAGCATGACGGGACTGAGGTTTGGCTACACCTTC; CDR3: CASMTGLRFGYTF
V: TRBV5-1; D: -; J: TRBJ1-1; size: medium-sized; DNA: TGCGCCAGCAGCTTCATGGACGGGGGACACGGTTCGAACACTGAAGCTTTCTTT; CDR3: CASSFMDGGHGSNTEAFF
V: TRBV4-3; D: -; J: TRBJ2-5; size: -; DNA: TGCGCCAGCAGCCAAGATCGAGGGCCTGGAGAGACCCAGTACTTC; CDR3: CASSQDRGPGETQYF
V: TRBV5-5; D: TRBD1; J: TRBJ2-2; size: few; DNA: TGTGCCAGCAGCTTGGTGTACAGGGGGACCGGGGAGCTGTTTTTT; CDR3: CASSLVYRGTGELFF
V: TRBV2; D: -; J: TRBJ1-1; size: -; DNA: TGTGCCGTTCCGGGACGGAGTATGAACACTGAAGCTTTCTTT; CDR3: CAVPGRSMNTEAFF
V: TRBV7-3; D: -; J: TRBJ2-7; size: -; DNA: TGTGCCAGCAGCCGCTCTAGCCCAAGGAGCTCCTACGAGCAGTACTTC; CDR3: CASSRSSPRSSYEQYF
V: TRBV4-1; D: -; J: TRBJ1-5; size: -; DNA: TGCGCCAGCAGGTCAATAGGTGGGGGTAGCAATCAGCCCCAGCATTTT; CDR3: CASRSIGGGSNQPQHF
V: TRBV6-5; D: -; J: TRBJ1-1; size: -; DNA: TGTGCCAGCAGTTACTCGGCAGGGGTAGGTGAAGCTTTCTTT; CDR3: CASSYSAGVGEAFF
V: TRBV5-1; D: -; J: TRBJ2-1; size: -; DNA: TGCGCCAGCAGCTTGGGGCAGGGGAATGAGCAGTTCTTC; CDR3: CASSLGQGNEQFF
V: TRBV23-1; D: TRBD1; J: TRBJ2-2; size: -; DNA: TGCGCCAGCACCAACGGGACAGGGGGTATGACGGCCGGGGAGCTGTTTTTT; CDR3: CASTNGTGGMTAGELFF
V: TRBV6-6; D: TRBD1; J: TRBJ2-7; size: -; DNA: TGTGCCAGCAGTTACCCCGGACAGGGGGCAAACGAGCAGTACTTC; CDR3: CASSYPGQGANEQYF
V: TRBV27; D: -; J: TRBJ2-7; size: -; DNA: TGTGCCAGCAGTTTGTACCGAAGCTACGAGCAGTACTTC; CDR3: CASSLYRSYEQYF
V: TRBV6-5; D: -; J: TRBJ1-2; size: -; DNA: TGTGCCAGCAGTTACTCGGCTGGTCAATATGGCTACACCTTC; CDR3: CASSYSAGQYGYTF
V: TRBV6-1; D: -; J: TRBJ1-5; size: -; DNA: TGTGCCAGCAGTGGCACAGGATATAGCAATCAGCCCCAGCATTTT; CDR3: CASSGTGYSNQPQHF
V: TRBV7-9; D: TRBD2; J: TRBJ2-2; size: -; DNA: TGTGCCAGCAGCTCTAGCGGGGGGGCCGCCGGGGAGCTGTTTTTT; CDR3: CASSSSGGAAGELFF
V: TRBV5-1; D: -; J: TRBJ1-1; size: -; DNA: TGCGCCAGCAGTGCAAGGGGAATTAACACTGAAGCTTTCTTT; CDR3: CASSARGINTEAFF
V: TRBV6-5; D: TRBD1; J: TRBJ1-5; size: -; DNA: TGTGCCACCTCCGACAGGGGAGTTTATCAGCCCCAGCATTTT; CDR3: CATSDRGVYQPQHF
V: TRBV4-1; D: -; J: TRBJ2-7; size: -; DNA: TGCGCCAGCAGCCATGAGGACCTAGCCTACGAGCAGTACTTC; CDR3: CASSHEDLAYEQYF
V: TRBV19; D: -; J: TRBJ1-5; size: few; DNA: TGTGCCAGTAAAGACAGCCGGATTAGCAATCAGCCCCAGCATTTT; CDR3: CASKDSRISNQPQHF
V: TRBV4-1; D: -; J: TRBJ1-2; size: -; DNA: TGCGCCAGCAGCCCTTACCGGGAGATCACTAACTATGGCTACACCTTC; CDR3: CASSPYREITNYGYTF
V: TRBV4-2; D: TRBD2; J: TRBJ2-5; size: -; DNA: TGTGCCAGCAGCCTCAAGATCGGGACTAGCGGGGTGTCCCCGGCCCAGTACTTC; CDR3: CASSLKIGTSGVSPAQYF
V: TRBV4-2; D: -; J: TRBJ2-3; size: -; DNA: TGTGCCAGCAGCCAAGATGGACGTGGAACTAGCACAGATACGCAGTATTTT; CDR3: CASSQDGRGTSTDTQYF
V: TRBV4-1; D: TRBD2; J: TRBJ2-5; size: -; DNA: TGCGCCAGCAGGCGGACTAGCGGGGGAGAGACCCAGTACTTC; CDR3: CASRRTSGGETQYF
V: TRBV7-6; D: TRBD2; J: TRBJ2-2; size: -; DNA: TGTGCCAGCAGCTTGAGCGGGGCGAACACCGGGGAGCTGTTTTTT; CDR3: CASSLSGANTGELFF
V: TRBV27; D: TRBD2; J: TRBJ2-1; size: once; DNA: TGTGCCAGCAGCGTTAGCGGGGGAGACTACAATGAGCAGTTCTTC; CDR3: CASSVSGGDYNEQFF
V: TRBV29-1; D: -; J: TRBJ2-7; size: -; DNA: TGCAGCGCCAGGGGGCACGAGCGGGGCTCTCCCTACGAGCAGTACTTC; CDR3: CSARGHERGSPYEQYF
V: TRBV4-3; D: -; J: TRBJ2-6; size: -; DNA: TGCGCCAGCAGCCAAGTTTACGGGGCCAACGTCCTGACTTTC; CDR3: CASSQVYGANVLTF
V: TRBV5-1; D: TRBD1; J: TRBJ2-1; size: -; DNA: TGCGCCAGCAGCTCAAGATTAGGACAGGGGGGCTCCTACAATGAGCAGTTCTTC; CDR3: CASSSRLGQGGSYNEQFF
V: TRBV27; D: TRBD2; J: TRBJ2-7; size: -; DNA: TGTGCCAGCAGTTTAGGACGGCGGGAGGACTACGAGCAGTACTTC; CDR3: CASSLGRREDYEQYF
V: TRBV4-3; D: -; J: TRBJ2-3; size: -; DNA: TGCGCCAGCAGCCAGGAATTGTTAGTACGGGGCACAGATACGCAGTATTTT; CDR3: CASSQELLVRGTDTQYF
V: TRBV6-6; D: -; J: TRBJ2-7; size: medium-sized; DNA: TGTGCCAGCAGTTACTCGTTGGAGGTCCCGACCTACGAGCAGTACTTC; CDR3: CASSYSLEVPTYEQYF
V: TRBV5-6; D: -; J: TRBJ2-7; size: -; DNA: TGTGCCAGCAGCCCCTGGGGGGAGTCCTACGAGCAGTACTTC; CDR3: CASSPWGESYEQYF
V: TRBV4-2; D: -; J: TRBJ2-5; size: -; DNA: TGTGCCAGCAGCCAAGGGTGGTTCCAAGAGACCCAGTACTTC; CDR3: CASSQGWFQETQYF
V: TRBV4-3; D: -; J: TRBJ2-2; size: -; DNA: TGCGCCAGCAGCCAAGATCGTTGGGGTACCGGGGAGCTGTTTTTT; CDR3: CASSQDRWGTGELFF
V: TRBV7-8; D: TRBD1; J: TRBJ1-5; size: few; DNA: TGTGCCAGCAGCAGAGGGACAGGGTATTATCAGCCCCAGCATTTT; CDR3: CASSRGTGYYQPQHF
V: TRBV27; D: -; J: TRBJ2-5; size: -; DNA: TGTGCCAGCAGGAAAAGCCCCAGCCAAGAGACCCAGTACTTC; CDR3: CASRKSPSQETQYF
V: TRBV19; D: TRBD2; J: TRBJ2-1; size: -; DNA: TGTGCCAGTAGTCCTAGCGGTAGCCGGCAGTTCTTC; CDR3: CASSPSGSRQFF
V: TRBV28; D: TRBD1; J: TRBJ2-7; size: -; DNA: TGTGCCAGCAGTTTTACAGGGGGCCCTAGCTACGAGCAGTACTTC; CDR3: CASSFTGGPSYEQYF
V: TRBV4-1; D: -; J: TRBJ1-5; size: -; DNA: TGCGCCAGCAGCCAGTACTGGGGGAGCAATCAGCCCCAGCATTTT; CDR3: CASSQYWGSNQPQHF
V: TRBV6-5; D: -; J: TRBJ2-7; size: -; DNA: TGTGCCAGCAGTTACGGAGTGGGCAGCGACTACGAGCAGTACTTC; CDR3: CASSYGVGSDYEQYF
V: TRBV4-3; D: TRBD2; J: TRBJ2-3; size: -; DNA: TGCGCCAGCAGCCAGTTTAGCGGGGGGACCACAGATACGCAGTATTTT; CDR3: CASSQFSGGTTDTQYF
V: TRBV29-1; D: TRBD1; J: TRBJ1-1; size: -; DNA: TGCAGCGTCGCCGGACAGGGCCACACTGAAGCTTTCTTT; CDR3: CSVAGQGHTEAFF
V: TRBV4-2; D: -; J: TRBJ2-2; size: -; DNA: TGTGCCAGCAGCCAAGATATCGGAACAGCAGGGGAGCTGTTTTTT; CDR3: CASSQDIGTAGELFF
V: TRBV10-3; D: -; J: TRBJ2-7; size: -; DNA: TGTGCCATCAGTTCAGGGGGGTCCTACGAGCAGTACTTC; CDR3: CAISSGGSYEQYF
V: TRBV19; D: -; J: TRBJ2-5; size: -; DNA: TGTGCCACCAGGAGGGGGGGTGGAGAGACCCAGTACTTC; CDR3: CATRRGGGETQYF
V: TRBV27; D: TRBD1; J: TRBJ2-3; size: -; DNA: TGTGCCAGCAGTTTATTGGGACAGGGCCCAGATACGCAGTATTTT; CDR3: CASSLLGQGPDTQYF